The clone carrying this T cell receptor beta chain was detected ten times or more. The antigen is undetermined. From RNA transcripts, TCR beta CDR3 regions were amplified. TCR CDR3 regions were first amplified by RT-PCR with HTBI primers. TCRdb reprocessed the multiplex PCR reads with MiXCR, giving one entry per CDR3 protein. This sample yields about 400,000 distinct CDR3 sequences, of which 15% to 18% are seen a single time; around 7% belongs to the top ten. The data stem from a study of T cells in Graves' hyperthyroidism and ophthalmopathy. The CDR3 is made up of 17 amino acids. Germline CDR1 reads LGHDT; CDR2 reads YNNKEL (reference sequence). V gave up 1 base and J gave up 4 bases; unmatched junction bases: 9. Whole-study findings and limits: Most thyroid clonotypes with frequency above 0.001 were detected in blood.

Sequencing was carried out using blood. This chain joins TRBV3-1 and TRBJ2-3, with TRBD2 matching over 9 bases. The receptor was isolated from a woman under 30 with Graves' hyperthyroidism. The DNA for the CDR3 is TGTGCCAGCAGCCAAGTCCGCCTAGCGGGATCCGCAGATACGCAGTATTTT. This translates into CASSQVRLAGSADTQYF.